The source of this T cell receptor (beta chain) is a study of OX40 agonist ivuxolimab in advanced cancers. Assay: immunoSEQ multiplex PCR; the TCRdb copy retains only in-frame clones and omits some. The profile shows roughly 90,000 clones, roughly 93% of them singletons. There are 16 residues in the CDR3. From germline, CDR1 is SGHAT and CDR2 FQNNGV. The V segment lost 5 bases and the J segment 4 bases; nucleotides outside the gene matches: 11. Study results and limitations: CD8+ T cells (on average) carried more expanded clones than CD4+ T cells. Not determined was the antigen specificity of the expanded peripheral T cells. By week 6 at 0.1 to 3.0 mg/kg, blood CD4+ and CD8+ T cells had expanded clonally.

With respect to this clone: The target antigen is unknown.

The sequence was collected from an adult with an advanced solid tumor such as melanoma, head and neck, liver or kidney cancer. This specimen consisted of CD4+ or CD8+ T cells sorted from blood, obtained in a trial of the OX40 agonist ivuxolimab. V usage is TRBV11-2 and J usage is TRBJ2-1; TRBD2 aligns across 7 bases. The CDR3 coding sequence is TGTGCCAGCAGCCATTTAGCAGCGGGGTATTACAATGAGCAGTTCTTC. This sequence encodes CASSHLAAGYYNEQFF.